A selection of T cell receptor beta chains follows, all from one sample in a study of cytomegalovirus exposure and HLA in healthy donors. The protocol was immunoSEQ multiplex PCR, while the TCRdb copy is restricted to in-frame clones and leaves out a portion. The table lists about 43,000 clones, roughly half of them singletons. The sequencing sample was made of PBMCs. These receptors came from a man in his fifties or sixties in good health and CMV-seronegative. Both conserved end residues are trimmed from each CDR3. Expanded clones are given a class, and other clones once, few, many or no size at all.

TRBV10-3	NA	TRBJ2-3	AIKRTVALVSTDTQY
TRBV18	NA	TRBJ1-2	ASSSYGQGAYGYT
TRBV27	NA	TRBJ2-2	ASSSGRSGELF
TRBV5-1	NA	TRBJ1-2	ASSLGQGIYGYT
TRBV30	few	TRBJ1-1	AWSDRNEAF
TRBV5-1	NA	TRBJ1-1	ASSWGGGNTEAF
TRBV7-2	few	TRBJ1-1	ASSRRGGTEAF
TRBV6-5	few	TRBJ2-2	ASSYSSRTGELF
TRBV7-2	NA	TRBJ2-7	ASSRTGFGQY
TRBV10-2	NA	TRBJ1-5	ASSESQGQPQH
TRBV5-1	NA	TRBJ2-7	ASSLTGAGGVDEQY
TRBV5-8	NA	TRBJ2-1	ASTRQVWASSYNEQF
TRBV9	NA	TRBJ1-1	ASSGDGGLNTEAF
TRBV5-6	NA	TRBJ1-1	ASSRTGRTEAF
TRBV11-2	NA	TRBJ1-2	ASSLRGYGYT
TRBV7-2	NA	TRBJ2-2	ASSPLAGAREELF
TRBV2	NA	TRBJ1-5	ASSEMGSRASNQPQH